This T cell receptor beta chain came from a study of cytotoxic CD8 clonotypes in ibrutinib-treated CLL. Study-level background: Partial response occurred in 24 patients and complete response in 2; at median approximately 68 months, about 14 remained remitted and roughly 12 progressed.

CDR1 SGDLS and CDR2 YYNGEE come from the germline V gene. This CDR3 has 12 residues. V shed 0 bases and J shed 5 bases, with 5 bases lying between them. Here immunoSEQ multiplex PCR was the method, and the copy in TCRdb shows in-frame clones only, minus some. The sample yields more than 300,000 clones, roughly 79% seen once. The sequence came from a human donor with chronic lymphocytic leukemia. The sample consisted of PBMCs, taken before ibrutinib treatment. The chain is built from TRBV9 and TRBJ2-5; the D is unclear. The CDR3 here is CASSVELETQYF. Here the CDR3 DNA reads TGTGCCAGCAGCGTAGAACTCGAGACCCAGTACTTC. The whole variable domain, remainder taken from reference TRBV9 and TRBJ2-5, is DSGVTQTPKHLITATGQRVTLRCSPRSGDLSVYWYQQSLDQGLQFLIQYYNGEERAKGNILERFSAQQFPDLHSELNLSSLELGDSALYFCASSVELETQYFGPGTRLLVL.